This T cell receptor beta chain was identified in a study of cytomegalovirus exposure and HLA in healthy donors. Of note for this clone: What it recognizes is unknown.

The CDR3 runs 12 residues. V was shortened by 5 bases and J by 8 bases, with 9 bases between the two germline ends. CDR1 is SNHLY and CDR2 is FYNNEI in the germline V gene. The repertoire was sequenced with immunoSEQ multiplex PCR; TCRdb's copy has only in-frame clones and lacks some. The sample shows 250,000 to 400,000 clones, about nine tenths of them seen only once. General study points: First-cohort TCR clusters tended to co-occur in the 120 or so validation repertoires, a later analysis found.

The chain is built from TRBV2 and TRBJ2-2, with a tentative D call TRBD2 (6 bases). This TCR was sampled from a young woman in good health and CMV-seropositive. Sequencing was done on a sample of PBMCs. The CDR3 loop is CASSIGGGELFF. In DNA, the CDR3 is TGTGCCAGCAGTATAGGAGGGGGGGAGCTGTTTTTT.